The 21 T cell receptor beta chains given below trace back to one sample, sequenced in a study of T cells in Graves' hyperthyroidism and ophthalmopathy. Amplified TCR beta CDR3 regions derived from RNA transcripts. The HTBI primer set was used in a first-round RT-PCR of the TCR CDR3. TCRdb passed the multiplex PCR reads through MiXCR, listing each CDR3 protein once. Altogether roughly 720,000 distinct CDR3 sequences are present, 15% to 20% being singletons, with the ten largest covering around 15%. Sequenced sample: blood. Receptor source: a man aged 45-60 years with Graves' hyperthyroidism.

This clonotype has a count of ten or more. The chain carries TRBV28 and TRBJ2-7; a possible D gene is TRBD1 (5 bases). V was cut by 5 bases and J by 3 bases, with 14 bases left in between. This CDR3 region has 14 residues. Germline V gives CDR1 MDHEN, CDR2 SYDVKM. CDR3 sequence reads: CASSLETEVYEQYF. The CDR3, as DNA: TGTGCCAGCAGTCTCGAGACAGAAGTCTACGAGCAGTACTTC. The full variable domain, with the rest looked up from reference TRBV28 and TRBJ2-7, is DVKVTQSSRYLVKRTGEKVFLECVQDMDHENMFWYRQDPGLGLRLIYFSYDVKMKEKGDIPEGYSVSREKKERFSLILESASTNQTSMYLCASSLETEVYEQYFGPGTRLTVT.

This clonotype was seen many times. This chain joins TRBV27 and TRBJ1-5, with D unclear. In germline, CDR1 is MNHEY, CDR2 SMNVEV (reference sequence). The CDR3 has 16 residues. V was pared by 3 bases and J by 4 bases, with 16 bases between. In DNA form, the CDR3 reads TGTGCCAGCAGTTTGACCCTAGCAATCGGAAATCAGCCCCAGCATTTT. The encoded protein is CASSLTLAIGNQPQHF.

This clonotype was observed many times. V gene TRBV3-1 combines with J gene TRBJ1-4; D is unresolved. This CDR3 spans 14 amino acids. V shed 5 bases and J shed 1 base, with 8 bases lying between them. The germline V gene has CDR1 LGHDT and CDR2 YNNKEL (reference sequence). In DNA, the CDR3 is TGTGCCAGCAGCAACTGGGAAACTAATGAAAAACTGTTTTTT. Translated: CASSNWETNEKLFF.

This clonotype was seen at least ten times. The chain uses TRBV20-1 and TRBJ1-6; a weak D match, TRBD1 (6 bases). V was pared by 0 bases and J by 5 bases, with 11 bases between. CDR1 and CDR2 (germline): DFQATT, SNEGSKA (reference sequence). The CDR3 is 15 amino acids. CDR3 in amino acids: CSARDRAGDNSPLHF. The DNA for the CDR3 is TGCAGTGCTAGAGATCGGGCAGGGGATAATTCACCCCTCCACTTT.

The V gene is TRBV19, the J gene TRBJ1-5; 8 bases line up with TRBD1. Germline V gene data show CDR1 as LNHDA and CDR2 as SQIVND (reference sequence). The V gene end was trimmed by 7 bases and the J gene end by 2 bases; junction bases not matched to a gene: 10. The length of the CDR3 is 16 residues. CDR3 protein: CASKPEPDRGNQPQHF. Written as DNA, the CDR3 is TGTGCCAGTAAACCGGAGCCGGACAGGGGCAATCAGCCCCAGCATTTT.

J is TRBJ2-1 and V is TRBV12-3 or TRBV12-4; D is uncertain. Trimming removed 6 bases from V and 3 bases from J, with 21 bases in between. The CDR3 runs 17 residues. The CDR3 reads CASSPALGGILYNEQFF. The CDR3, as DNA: TGTGCCAGCAGCCCCGCCCTGGGTGGAATCCTCTACAATGAGCAGTTCTTC.

CDR3 sequence reads: CASSGPGLAPYEQYF. As DNA, the CDR3 is TGTGCCAGCAGTGGACCGGGACTAGCGCCGTACGAGCAGTACTTC. The chain uses TRBV6-1 and TRBJ2-7, with TRBD2 matching over 10 bases. Germline loops: CDR1 MNHNS, CDR2 SASEGT. V shed 4 bases and J 4 bases; nucleotides not matched to a gene: 7. The CDR3 is 15 residues long.

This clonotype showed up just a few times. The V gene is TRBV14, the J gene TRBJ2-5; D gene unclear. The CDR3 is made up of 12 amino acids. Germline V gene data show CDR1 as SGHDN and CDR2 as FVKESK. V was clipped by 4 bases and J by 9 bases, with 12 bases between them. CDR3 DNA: TGTGCCAGCAGCCCCGGGTCGGCGGCCCAGTACTTC. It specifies CASSPGSAAQYF. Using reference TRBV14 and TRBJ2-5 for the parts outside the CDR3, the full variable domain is EAGVTQFPSHSVIEKGQTVTLRCDPISGHDNLYWYRRVMGKEIKFLLHFVKESKQDESGMPNNRFLAERTGGTYSTLKVQPAELEDSGVYFCASSPGSAAQYFGPGTRLLVL.

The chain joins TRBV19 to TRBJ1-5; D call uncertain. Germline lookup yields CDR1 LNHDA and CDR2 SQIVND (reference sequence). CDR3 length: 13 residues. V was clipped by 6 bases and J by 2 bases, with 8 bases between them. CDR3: CASRTFRNQPQHF. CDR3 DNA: TGTGCCAGTAGGACCTTTCGCAATCAGCCCCAGCATTTT. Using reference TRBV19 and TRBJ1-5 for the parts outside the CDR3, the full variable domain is DGGITQSPKYLFRKEGQNVTLSCEQNLNHDAMYWYRQDPGQGLRLIYYSQIVNDFQKGDIAEGYSVSREKKESFPLTVTSAQKNPTAFYLCASRTFRNQPQHFGDGTRLSIL.

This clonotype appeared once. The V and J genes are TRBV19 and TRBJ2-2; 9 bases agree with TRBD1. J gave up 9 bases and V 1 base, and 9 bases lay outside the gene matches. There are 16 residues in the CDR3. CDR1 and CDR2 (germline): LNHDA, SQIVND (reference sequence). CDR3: CASSIGETGGPRELFF. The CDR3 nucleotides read TGTGCCAGTAGTATAGGGGAGACAGGGGGGCCGCGGGAGCTGTTTTTT.

In DNA form, the CDR3 reads TGTGCCAGCAGCGCCGAGACAGGGGCCGCCTACAATGAGCAGTTCTTC. Its protein is CASSAETGAAYNEQFF. The V call is TRBV9, the J call TRBJ2-1; TRBD1 agrees at 8 bases. The CDR3 totals 16 residues. V lost 3 bases to trimming and J lost 2 bases; unmatched junction nucleotides: 7. Per germline, CDR1 SGDLS and CDR2 YYNGEE. Full variable domain (outside the CDR3, taken from reference TRBV9 and TRBJ2-1): DSGVTQTPKHLITATGQRVTLRCSPRSGDLSVYWYQQSLDQGLQFLIQYYNGEERAKGNILERFSAQQFPDLHSELNLSSLELGDSALYFCASSAETGAAYNEQFFGPGTRLTVL.

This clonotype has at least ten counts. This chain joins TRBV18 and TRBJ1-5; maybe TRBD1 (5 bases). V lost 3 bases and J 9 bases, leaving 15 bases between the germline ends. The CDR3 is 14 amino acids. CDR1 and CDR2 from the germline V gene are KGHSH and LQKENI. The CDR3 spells CASSPRDGAGPQHF. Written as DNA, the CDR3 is TGTGCCAGCTCACCCAGGGACGGGGCAGGGCCCCAGCATTTT. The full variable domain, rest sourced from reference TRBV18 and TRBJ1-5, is NAGVMQNPRHLVRRRGQEARLRCSPMKGHSHVYWYRQLPEEGLKFMVYLQKENIIDESGMPKERFSAEFPKEGPSILRIQQVVRGDSAAYFCASSPRDGAGPQHFGDGTRLSIL.

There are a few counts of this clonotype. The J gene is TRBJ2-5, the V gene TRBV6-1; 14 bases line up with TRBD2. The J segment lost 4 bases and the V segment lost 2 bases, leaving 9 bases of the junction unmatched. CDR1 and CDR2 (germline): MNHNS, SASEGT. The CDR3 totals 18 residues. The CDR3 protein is CASSEPSGTSGRGETQYF. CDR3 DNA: TGTGCCAGCAGTGAACCGTCCGGGACTAGCGGGAGAGGAGAGACCCAGTACTTC.

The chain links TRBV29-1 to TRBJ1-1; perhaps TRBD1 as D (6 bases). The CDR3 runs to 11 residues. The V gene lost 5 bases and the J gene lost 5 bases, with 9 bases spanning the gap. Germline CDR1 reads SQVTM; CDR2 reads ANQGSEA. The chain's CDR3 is CSVLTGTEAFF. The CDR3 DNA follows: TGCAGCGTTCTTACAGGGACTGAAGCTTTCTTT.

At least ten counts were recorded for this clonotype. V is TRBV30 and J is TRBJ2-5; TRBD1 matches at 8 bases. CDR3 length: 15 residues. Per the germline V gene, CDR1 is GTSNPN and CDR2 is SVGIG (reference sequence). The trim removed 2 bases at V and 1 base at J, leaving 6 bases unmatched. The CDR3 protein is CAWSIGTGPQETQYF. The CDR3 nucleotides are TGTGCCTGGAGTATAGGGACAGGCCCCCAAGAGACCCAGTACTTC.

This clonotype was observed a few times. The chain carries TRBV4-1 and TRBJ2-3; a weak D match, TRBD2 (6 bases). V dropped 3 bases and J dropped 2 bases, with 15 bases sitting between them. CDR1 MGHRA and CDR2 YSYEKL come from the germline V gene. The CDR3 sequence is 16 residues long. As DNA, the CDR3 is TGCGCCAGCAGCCAGGGACCTCTAGCGAACACAGATACGCAGTATTTT. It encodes CASSQGPLANTDTQYF.

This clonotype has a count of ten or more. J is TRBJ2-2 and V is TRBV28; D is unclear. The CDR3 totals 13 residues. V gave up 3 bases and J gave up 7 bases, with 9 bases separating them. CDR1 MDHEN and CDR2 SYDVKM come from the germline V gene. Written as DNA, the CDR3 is TGTGCCAGCAGTTTTGCTAGGTTCGGGGAGCTGTTTTTT. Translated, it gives CASSFARFGELFF.

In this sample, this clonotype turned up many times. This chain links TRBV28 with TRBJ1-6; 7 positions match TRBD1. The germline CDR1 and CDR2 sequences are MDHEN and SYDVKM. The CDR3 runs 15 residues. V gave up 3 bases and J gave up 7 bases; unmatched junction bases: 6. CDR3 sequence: CASSFAGTANSPLHF. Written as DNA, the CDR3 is TGTGCCAGCAGTTTTGCCGGGACAGCGAATTCACCCCTCCACTTT.

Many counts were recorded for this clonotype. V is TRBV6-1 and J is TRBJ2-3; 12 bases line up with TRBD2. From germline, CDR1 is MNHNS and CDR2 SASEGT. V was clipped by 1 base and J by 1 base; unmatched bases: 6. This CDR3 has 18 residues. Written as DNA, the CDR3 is TGTGCCAGCAGTGAAGAGACTAGCGGGAGACGCGGCACAGATACGCAGTATTTT. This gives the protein CASSEETSGRRGTDTQYF.

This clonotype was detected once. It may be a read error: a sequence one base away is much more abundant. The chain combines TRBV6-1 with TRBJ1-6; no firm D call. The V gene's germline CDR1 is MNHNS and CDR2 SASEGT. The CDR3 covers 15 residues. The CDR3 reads CASSERRIYNSPHHF. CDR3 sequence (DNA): TGTGCCAGCAGTGAAAGACGGATCTATAATTCACCCCACCACTTT.

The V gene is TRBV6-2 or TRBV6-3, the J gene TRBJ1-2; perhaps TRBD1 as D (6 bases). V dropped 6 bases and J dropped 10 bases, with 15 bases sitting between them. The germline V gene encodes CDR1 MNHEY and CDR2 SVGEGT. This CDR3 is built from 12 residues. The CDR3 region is CASRKQGIDYTF. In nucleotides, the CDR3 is TGTGCCAGCAGGAAACAGGGAATCGACTACACCTTC.